This section outlines one TCR beta chain sequence together with its context. What it binds is not known. Per germline, CDR1 SEHNR and CDR2 FQNEAQ (reference sequence). Trimming left V 5 bases short and J 3 bases short, with 11 bases between. This CDR3 contains 14 residues. This record comes from a study of cytotoxic CD8 clonotypes in ibrutinib-treated CLL. About the study: Following a median about eleven months of treatment, with a range of 6 to 36, response samples were taken. There were, on average, over 250,000 productive templates and around 90,000 productive rearrangements per sample. Points from the study as a whole: Sustained-remission and progressing patients were not sampled at matched times.

Here immunoSEQ multiplex PCR was the method, and the copy in TCRdb shows in-frame clones only, minus some. The sample includes more than 150,000 clones, approximately 68% of them seen just once. Sequences were derived from PBMCs, sampled after 24 months of ibrutinib treatment. This clonotype was sampled from a human donor with chronic lymphocytic leukemia. This rearrangement joins TRBV7-9 to TRBJ2-1; D tentatively reads TRBD1 or TRBD2 (5 bases each). CDR3: CASSNRGVYNEQFF. CDR3 in DNA: TGTGCCAGCAGCAATAGAGGGGTCTACAATGAGCAGTTCTTC.